This record covers a single T cell receptor (beta chain). Some clones are missing from TCRdb's copy, which holds only in-frame ones; the method was immunoSEQ multiplex PCR. The sample consists of around 150,000 clones, around 80% of them appearing once. The study counted Cohort 3 donors as recovered given two negative PCRs, clearance, or symptom resolution. This CDR3 contains 13 residues. Germline CDR1 is SGHTA and CDR2 is FQGNSA. V was pared by 5 bases and J by 10 bases, with 12 bases between. These data come from a study of blood T cell repertoires in COVID-19. Whole-study context: Nucleic acid was either cDNA or gDNA, and it came from T cells, B-cell-depleted T cells, or PBMCs.

Sequencing used PBMCs or T cells enriched from blood (not recorded which). The source is a man aged 45 to 65 who had recovered from COVID-19. V gene TRBV7-2 combines with J gene TRBJ1-6, with D perhaps matching TRBD1 (6 bases). CDR3 sequence: CASSLGQFSPLHF. In DNA form, the CDR3 reads TGTGCCAGCAGCCTAGGACAGTTCTCACCCCTCCACTTT.